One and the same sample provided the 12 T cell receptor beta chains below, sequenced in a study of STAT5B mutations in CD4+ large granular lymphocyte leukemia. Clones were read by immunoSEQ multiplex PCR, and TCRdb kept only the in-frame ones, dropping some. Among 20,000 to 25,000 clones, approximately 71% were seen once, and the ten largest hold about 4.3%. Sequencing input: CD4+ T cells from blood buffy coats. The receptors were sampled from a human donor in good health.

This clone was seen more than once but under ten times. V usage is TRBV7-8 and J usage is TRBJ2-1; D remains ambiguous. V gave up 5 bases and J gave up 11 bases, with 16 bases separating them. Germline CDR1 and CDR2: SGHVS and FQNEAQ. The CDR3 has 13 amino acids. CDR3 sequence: CASSLGEVGKQFF. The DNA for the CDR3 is TGTGCCAGCAGCCTGGGTGAGGTGGGGAAGCAGTTCTTC.

CDR3 residues: CASTLGLAGTDTQYF. The CDR3 DNA is TGTGCCAGCACTTTGGGACTAGCGGGTACAGATACGCAGTATTTT. The rearrangement links TRBV28 to TRBJ2-3, with TRBD2 identical over 12 bases. CDR3 length: 15 residues. CDR1 MDHEN and CDR2 SYDVKM come from the germline V gene. V shed 7 bases and J 3 bases; nucleotides not matched to a gene: 5.

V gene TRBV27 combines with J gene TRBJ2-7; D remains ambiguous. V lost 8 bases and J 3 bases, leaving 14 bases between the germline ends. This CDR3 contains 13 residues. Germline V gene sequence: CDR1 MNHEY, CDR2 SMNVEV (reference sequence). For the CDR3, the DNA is TGTGCCAGCCTCGCCGTCTCGGACTACGAGCAGTACTTC. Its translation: CASLAVSDYEQYF.

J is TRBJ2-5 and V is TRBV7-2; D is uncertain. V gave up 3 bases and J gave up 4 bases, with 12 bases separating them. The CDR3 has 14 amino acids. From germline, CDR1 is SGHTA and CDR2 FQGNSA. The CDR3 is CASSFSPATETQYF. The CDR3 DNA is TGTGCCAGCAGCTTTTCACCAGCTACAGAGACCCAGTACTTC.

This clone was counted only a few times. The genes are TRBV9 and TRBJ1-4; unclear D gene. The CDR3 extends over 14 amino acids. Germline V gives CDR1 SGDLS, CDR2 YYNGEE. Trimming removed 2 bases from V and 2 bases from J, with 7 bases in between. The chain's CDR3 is CASSVSSTNEKLFF. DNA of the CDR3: TGTGCCAGCAGCGTGAGCAGTACTAATGAAAAACTGTTTTTT.

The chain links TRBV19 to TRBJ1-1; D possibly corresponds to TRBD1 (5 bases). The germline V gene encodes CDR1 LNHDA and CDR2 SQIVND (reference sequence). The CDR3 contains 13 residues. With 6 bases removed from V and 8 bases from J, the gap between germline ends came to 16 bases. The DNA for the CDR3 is TGTGCCAGTAGCATTTTTCAGGGATCGGAAGCTTTCTTT. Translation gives CASSIFQGSEAFF.

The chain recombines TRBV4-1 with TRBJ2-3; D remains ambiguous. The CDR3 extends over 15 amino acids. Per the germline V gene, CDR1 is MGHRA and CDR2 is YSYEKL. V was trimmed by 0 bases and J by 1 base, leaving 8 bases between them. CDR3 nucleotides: TGCGCCAGCAGCCAAGAACAGACTCGCACAGATACGCAGTATTTT. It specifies CASSQEQTRTDTQYF.

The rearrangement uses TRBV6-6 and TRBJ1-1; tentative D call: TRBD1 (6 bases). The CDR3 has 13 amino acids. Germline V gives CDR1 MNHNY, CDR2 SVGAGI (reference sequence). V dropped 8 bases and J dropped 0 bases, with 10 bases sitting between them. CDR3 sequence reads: CASQGLLNTEAFF. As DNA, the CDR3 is TGTGCCAGCCAGGGGCTCTTGAACACTGAAGCTTTCTTT.

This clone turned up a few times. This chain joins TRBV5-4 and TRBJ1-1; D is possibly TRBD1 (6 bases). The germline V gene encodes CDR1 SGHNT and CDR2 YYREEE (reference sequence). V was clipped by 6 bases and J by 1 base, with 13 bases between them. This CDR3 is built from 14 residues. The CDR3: CASKPTTGNTEAFF. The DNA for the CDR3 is TGTGCCAGCAAGCCCACGACAGGGAACACTGAAGCTTTCTTT.

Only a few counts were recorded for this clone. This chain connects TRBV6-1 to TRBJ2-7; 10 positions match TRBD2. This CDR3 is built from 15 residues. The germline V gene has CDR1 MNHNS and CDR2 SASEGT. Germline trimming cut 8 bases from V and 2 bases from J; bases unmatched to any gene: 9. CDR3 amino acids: CASGSGLATTYEQYF. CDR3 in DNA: TGTGCCAGCGGGTCGGGACTAGCGACTACCTACGAGCAGTACTTC.

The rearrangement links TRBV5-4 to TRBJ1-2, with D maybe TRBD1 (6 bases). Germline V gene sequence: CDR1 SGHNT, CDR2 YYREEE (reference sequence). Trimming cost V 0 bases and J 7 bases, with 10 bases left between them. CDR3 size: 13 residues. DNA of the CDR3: TGTGCCAGCAGCTTGGGACAGGTTTCTGGCTACACCTTC. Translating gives CASSLGQVSGYTF.

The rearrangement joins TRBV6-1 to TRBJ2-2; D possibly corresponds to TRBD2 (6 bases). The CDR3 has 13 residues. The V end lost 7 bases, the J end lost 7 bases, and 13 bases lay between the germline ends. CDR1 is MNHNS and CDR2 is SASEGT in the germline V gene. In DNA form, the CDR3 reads TGTGCCAGCACGACTAGTCCGTACGGGGAGCTGTTTTTT. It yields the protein CASTTSPYGELFF.